The 6 T cell receptor beta chains below all came from one sample that was sequenced in a study of blood T cell repertoires in COVID-19. Sequencing was performed with immunoSEQ multiplex PCR; in TCRdb, only in-frame clones are kept and a portion is missing. Counted here are 95,000 to 110,000 clones, over 60% occurring once; the ten biggest clones make up 4.3%. Sequences were obtained from peripheral blood. The receptors derive from a man aged 70 or older with acute or convalescent COVID-19.

This chain joins TRBV5-1 and TRBJ1-5, with unresolved D. CDR3 length: 15 amino acids. V was clipped by 0 bases and J by 2 bases, with 9 bases between them. Per the germline V gene, CDR1 is SGHRS and CDR2 is YFSETQ. The CDR3 reads CASSLAGGGNQPQHF. The CDR3, as DNA: TGCGCCAGCAGCTTGGCCGGAGGAGGCAATCAGCCCCAGCATTTT.

The chain recombines TRBV5-1 with TRBJ1-1, with no clear D. This CDR3 has 14 residues. V was clipped by 6 bases and J by 0 bases, with 12 bases between them. Germline V gene data show CDR1 as SGHRS and CDR2 as YFSETQ. DNA of the CDR3: TGCGCCAGCACAGACACCACCATGAACACTGAAGCTTTCTTT. This gives the protein CASTDTTMNTEAFF.

Comments on this clone: One junction end disagrees with the germline gene, perhaps due to a read error. This chain joins TRBV7-9 and TRBJ2-7; 12 nucleotides match TRBD2. Germline V gene data show CDR1 as SEHNR and CDR2 as FQNEAQ (reference sequence). CDR3 size: 14 residues. In nucleotides, the CDR3 is TGTGCCAGCAGCCTAGCGGGAGGGAGGAGGGAGCAGTACTTC. Translation: CASSLAGGRREQYF.

This clone has at least ten counts. The rearrangement links TRBV5-5 to TRBJ2-7, with a tentative D call TRBD1 (5 bases). V lost 2 bases, J lost 0 bases, and 12 bases lay in between. There are 15 residues in the CDR3. Looked up from germline, CDR1 is SGHKS and CDR2 is YYEKEE (reference sequence). Written as DNA, the CDR3 is TGTGCCAGCAGCTTAGGGGTGACAGCCTCCTACGAGCAGTACTTC. Translation: CASSLGVTASYEQYF.

As regards this clone: A junction end diverges from the germline sequence, so it may reflect a read error. This chain links TRBV5-5 with TRBJ1-2, with D possibly TRBD1 on 6 matching bases. The CDR3 is made up of 15 amino acids. Germline V gene lookup returns CDR1 SGHKS and CDR2 YYEKEE (reference sequence). The CDR3 reads CASRLEGGSNYGYTF. CDR3 DNA sequence: TGTGCCAGCAGATTGGAAGGGGGATCTAACTATGGCTACACCTTC.

V usage is TRBV3-1 (or the pseudogene TRBV3-2) and J usage is TRBJ2-7; 10 nucleotides line up with TRBD1. This CDR3 contains 12 residues. J gave up 9 bases and V 1 base, and 0 bases lay outside the gene matches. Germline V gene lookup returns CDR1 LGHDT and CDR2 YNNKEL (reference sequence). CDR3 sequence (DNA): TGTGCCAGCAGCCAAGGGGACAGGGGGCAGTACTTC. It yields the protein CASSQGDRGQYF.